These 4 T cell receptor beta chains originate from one sample sequenced in a study of cytomegalovirus exposure and HLA in healthy donors. The PCR ran on 60 Vbeta and 13 Jbeta primers. Profiling relied on immunoSEQ multiplex PCR, and the TCRdb table lists in-frame clones only, not all of them. The repertoire has 200,000 to 300,000 clones, about four fifths of them found once; the top ten carry 4.5% to 6%. The source material was PBMCs. Source of these receptors: a woman in her 40s in good health and CMV-seropositive.

The rearrangement uses TRBV18 and TRBJ2-3; 10 nucleotides align to TRBD1. Germline CDR1 and CDR2: KGHSH and LQKENI. After removal of 4 bases from V and 4 bases from J, the junction contained 5 bases not matched to a gene. CDR3 length equals 15 residues. The CDR3 loop is CASSLGTGESDTQYF. The CDR3 DNA reads as TGTGCCAGCTCACTTGGGACAGGGGAATCAGATACGCAGTATTTT.

This sequence joins TRBV5-6 and TRBJ1-3; TRBD1 might be the D (5 bases). V was trimmed by 3 bases and J by 2 bases, leaving 21 bases between them. Germline V gene lookup returns CDR1 SGHDT and CDR2 YYEEEE. The CDR3 is 18 residues long. Here the CDR3 DNA reads TGTGCCAGCAGCTGGGGGGGACCTGGATTTGGACCTGGAAACACCATATATTTT. Translation gives CASSWGGPGFGPGNTIYF.

The V and J genes are TRBV25-1 and TRBJ2-2; TRBD2 agrees at 12 bases. The CDR3 has 17 amino acids. The germline V gene has CDR1 MGHDK and CDR2 SYGVNS. With 0 bases clipped from V and 3 bases from J, the junction kept 2 bases outside the gene matches. The CDR3 DNA follows: TGTGCCAGCAGTGAATATCCTAGCGGGGGGGACACCGGGGAGCTGTTTTTT. Encoded protein: CASSEYPSGGDTGELFF.

The V and J genes are TRBV7-7 and TRBJ2-1; TRBD1 matches at 7 bases. Germline CDR1 reads SSHAT; CDR2 reads FNYEAQ (reference sequence). The CDR3 is 15 residues long. V was pared by 2 bases and J by 3 bases, with 4 bases of the junction left unmatched. CDR3 in DNA: TGTGCCAGCAGCTTAACAGGGGATGGCTACAATGAGCAGTTCTTC. Encoded protein: CASSLTGDGYNEQFF.